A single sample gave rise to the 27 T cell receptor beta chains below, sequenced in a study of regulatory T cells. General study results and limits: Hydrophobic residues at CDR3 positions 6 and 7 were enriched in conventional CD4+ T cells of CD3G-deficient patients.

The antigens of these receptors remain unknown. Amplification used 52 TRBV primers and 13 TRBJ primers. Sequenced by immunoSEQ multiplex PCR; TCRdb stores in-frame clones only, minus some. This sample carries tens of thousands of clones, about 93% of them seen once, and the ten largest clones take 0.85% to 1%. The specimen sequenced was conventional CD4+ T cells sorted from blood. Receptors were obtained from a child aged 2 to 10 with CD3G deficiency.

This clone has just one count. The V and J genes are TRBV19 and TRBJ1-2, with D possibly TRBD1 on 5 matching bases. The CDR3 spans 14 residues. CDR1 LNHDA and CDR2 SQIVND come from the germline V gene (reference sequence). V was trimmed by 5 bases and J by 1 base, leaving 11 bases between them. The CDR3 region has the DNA TGTGCCAGTAGTCGGGCAGGGCTTAACTATGGCTACACCTTC. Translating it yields CASSRAGLNYGYTF.

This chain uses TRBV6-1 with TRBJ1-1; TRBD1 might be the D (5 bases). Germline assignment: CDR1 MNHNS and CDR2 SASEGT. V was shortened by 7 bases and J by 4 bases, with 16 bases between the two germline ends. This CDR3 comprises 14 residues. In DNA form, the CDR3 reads TGTGCCAGCAACCGGCTTGTGGGGGGCACTGAAGCTTTCTTT. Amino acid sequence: CASNRLVGGTEAFF.

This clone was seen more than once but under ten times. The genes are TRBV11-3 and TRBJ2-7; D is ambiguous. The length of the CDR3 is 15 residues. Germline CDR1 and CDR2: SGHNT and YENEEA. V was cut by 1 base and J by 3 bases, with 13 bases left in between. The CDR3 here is CASSLVGSKGYEQYF. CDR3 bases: TGTGCCAGCAGCTTAGTTGGCAGTAAGGGCTACGAGCAGTACTTC. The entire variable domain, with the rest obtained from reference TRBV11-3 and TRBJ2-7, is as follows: EAGVVQSPRYKIIEKKQPVAFWCNPISGHNTLYWYLQNLGQGPELLIRYENEEAVDDSQLPKDRFSAERLKGVDSTLKIQPAELGDSAVYLCASSLVGSKGYEQYFGPGTRLTVT.

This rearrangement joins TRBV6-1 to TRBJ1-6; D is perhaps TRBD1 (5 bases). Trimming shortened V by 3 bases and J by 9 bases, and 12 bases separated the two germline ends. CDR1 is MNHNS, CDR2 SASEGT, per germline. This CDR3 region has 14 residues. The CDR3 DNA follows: TGTGCCAGCAGTGACGGGGGATTAAGTTCACCCCTCCACTTT. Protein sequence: CASSDGGLSSPLHF.

The CDR3 DNA is TGTGCCAGCAGTCCTCACAGACAGGGGAGCAGGGACGAGCAGTACTTC. This codes for CASSPHRQGSRDEQYF. The V and J genes are TRBV28 and TRBJ2-7; 8 bases fit TRBD1. Germline assignment: CDR1 MDHEN and CDR2 SYDVKM. This CDR3 comprises 16 residues. Trimming cost V 5 bases and J 5 bases; bases outside gene matches: 14.

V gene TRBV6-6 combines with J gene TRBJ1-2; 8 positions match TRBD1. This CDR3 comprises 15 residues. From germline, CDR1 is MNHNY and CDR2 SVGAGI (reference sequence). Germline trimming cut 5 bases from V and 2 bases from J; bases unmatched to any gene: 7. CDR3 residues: CASSDRTGRNYGYTF. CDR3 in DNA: TGTGCCAGCAGTGATAGGACAGGGAGAAACTATGGCTACACCTTC.

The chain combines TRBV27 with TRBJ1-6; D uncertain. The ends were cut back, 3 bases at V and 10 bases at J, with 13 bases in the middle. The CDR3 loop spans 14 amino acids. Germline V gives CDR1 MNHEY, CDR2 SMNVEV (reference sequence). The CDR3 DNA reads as TGTGCCAGCAGTTTTGAGAAGGGAAGCTCACCCCTCCACTTT. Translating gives CASSFEKGSSPLHF.

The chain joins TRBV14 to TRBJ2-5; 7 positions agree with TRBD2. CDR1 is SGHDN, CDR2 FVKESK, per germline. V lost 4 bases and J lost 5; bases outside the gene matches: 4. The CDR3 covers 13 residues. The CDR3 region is CASSLAGGETQYF. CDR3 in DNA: TGTGCCAGCAGCCTCGCCGGGGGGGAGACCCAGTACTTC.

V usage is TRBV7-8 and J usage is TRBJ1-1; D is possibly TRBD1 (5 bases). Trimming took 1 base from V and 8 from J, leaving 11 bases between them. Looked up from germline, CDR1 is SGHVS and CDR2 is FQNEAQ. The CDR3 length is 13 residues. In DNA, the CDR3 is TGTGCCAGCAGCTTAGTAGTCCGGGGGGAAGCTTTCTTT. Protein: CASSLVVRGEAFF.

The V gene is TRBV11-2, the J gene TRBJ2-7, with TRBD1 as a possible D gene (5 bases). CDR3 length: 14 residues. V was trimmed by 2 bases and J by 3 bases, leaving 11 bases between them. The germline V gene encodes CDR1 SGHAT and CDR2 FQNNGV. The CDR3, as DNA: TGTGCCAGCAGCTTATCATGGGGCGACTACGAGCAGTACTTC. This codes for CASSLSWGDYEQYF.

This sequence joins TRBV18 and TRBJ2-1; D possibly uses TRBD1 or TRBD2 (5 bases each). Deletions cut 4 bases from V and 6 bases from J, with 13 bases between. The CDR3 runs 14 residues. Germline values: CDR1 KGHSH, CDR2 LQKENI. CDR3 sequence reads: CASSRNTGRNEQFF. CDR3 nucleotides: TGTGCCAGCTCACGTAATACGGGGCGCAATGAGCAGTTCTTC.

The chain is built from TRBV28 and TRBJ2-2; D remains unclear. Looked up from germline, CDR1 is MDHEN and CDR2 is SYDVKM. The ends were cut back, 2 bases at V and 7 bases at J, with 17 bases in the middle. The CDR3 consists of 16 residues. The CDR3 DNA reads TGTGCCAGCAGTTTACCGTCCGTCCTGGCGGTCGGGGAGCTGTTTTTT. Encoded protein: CASSLPSVLAVGELFF.

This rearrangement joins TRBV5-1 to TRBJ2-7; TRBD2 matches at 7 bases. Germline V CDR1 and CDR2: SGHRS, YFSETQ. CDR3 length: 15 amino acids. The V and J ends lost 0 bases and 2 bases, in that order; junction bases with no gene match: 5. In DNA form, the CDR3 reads TGCGCCAGCAGCTTGGAGACGGGACTAACCTACGAGCAGTACTTC. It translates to CASSLETGLTYEQYF.

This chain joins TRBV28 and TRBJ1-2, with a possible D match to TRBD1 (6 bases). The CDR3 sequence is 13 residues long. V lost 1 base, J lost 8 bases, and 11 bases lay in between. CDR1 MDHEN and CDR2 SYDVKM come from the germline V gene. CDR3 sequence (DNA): TGTGCCAGCAGTTTATTCCGGGGGCTGGGCTACACCTTC. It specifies CASSLFRGLGYTF.

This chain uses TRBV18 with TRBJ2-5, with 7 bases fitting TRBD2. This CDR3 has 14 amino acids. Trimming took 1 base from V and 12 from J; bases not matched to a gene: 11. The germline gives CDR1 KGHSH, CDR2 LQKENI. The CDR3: CASSPHDVGGSKYF. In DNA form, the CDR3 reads TGTGCCAGCTCACCACACGACGTCGGGGGGTCGAAGTACTTC.

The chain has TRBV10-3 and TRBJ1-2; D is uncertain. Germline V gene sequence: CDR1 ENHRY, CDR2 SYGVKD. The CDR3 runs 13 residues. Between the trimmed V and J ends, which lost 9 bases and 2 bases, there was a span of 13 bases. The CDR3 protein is CAISLNKNYGYTF. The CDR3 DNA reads TGTGCCATATCCCTGAACAAGAACTATGGCTACACCTTC.

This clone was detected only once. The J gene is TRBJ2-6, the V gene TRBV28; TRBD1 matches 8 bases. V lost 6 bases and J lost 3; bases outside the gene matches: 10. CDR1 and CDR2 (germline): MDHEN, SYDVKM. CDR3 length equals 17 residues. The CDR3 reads CASSFVQGALGANVLTF. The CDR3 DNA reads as TGTGCCAGCAGCTTCGTCCAGGGGGCGCTTGGGGCCAACGTCCTGACTTTC.

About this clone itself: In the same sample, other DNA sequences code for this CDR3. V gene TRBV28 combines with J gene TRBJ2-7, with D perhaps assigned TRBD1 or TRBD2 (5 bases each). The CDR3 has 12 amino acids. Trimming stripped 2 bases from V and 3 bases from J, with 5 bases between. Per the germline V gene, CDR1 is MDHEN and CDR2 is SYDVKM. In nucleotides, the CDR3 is TGTGCCAGCAGTTTAGGGGGCTACGAGCAGTACTTC. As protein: CASSLGGYEQYF.

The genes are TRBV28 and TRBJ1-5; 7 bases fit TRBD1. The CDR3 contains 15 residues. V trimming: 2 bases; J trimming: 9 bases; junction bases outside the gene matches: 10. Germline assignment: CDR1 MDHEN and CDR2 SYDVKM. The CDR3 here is CASSLGGQSRWPQHF. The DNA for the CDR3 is TGTGCCAGCAGTTTAGGGGGACAGTCTCGCTGGCCCCAGCATTTT.

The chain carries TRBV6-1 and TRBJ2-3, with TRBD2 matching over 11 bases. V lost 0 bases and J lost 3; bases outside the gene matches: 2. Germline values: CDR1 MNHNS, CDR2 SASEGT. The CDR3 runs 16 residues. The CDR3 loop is CASSEAGTSGTDTQYF. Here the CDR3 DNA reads TGTGCCAGCAGTGAAGCGGGGACTAGCGGTACAGATACGCAGTATTTT.

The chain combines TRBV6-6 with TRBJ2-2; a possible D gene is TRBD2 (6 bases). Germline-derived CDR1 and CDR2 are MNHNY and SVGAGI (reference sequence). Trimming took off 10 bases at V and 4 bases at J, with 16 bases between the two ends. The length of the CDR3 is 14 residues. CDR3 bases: TGTGCCACCAGACTATCCGGGGGCACCGGGGAGCTGTTTTTT. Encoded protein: CATRLSGGTGELFF.

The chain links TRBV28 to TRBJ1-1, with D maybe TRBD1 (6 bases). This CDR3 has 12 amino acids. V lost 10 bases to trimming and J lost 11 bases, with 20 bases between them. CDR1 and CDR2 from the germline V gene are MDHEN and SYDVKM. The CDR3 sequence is CATCNLQGSAFF. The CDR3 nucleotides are TGTGCCACCTGCAACCTACAGGGTTCGGCTTTCTTT.

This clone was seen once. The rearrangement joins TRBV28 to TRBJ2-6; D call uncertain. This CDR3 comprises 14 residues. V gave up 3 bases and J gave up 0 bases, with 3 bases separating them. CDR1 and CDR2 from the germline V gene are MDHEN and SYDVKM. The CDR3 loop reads CASSFRSGANVLTF. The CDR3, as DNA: TGTGCCAGCAGTTTTCGCTCTGGGGCCAACGTCCTGACTTTC.

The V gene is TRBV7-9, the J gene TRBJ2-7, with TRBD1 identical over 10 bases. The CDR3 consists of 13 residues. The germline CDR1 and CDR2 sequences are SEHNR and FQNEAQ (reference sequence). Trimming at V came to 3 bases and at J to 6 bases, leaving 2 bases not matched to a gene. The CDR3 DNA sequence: TGTGCCAGCAGCTTGACAGGGGGCGGCGAGCAGTACTTC. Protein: CASSLTGGGEQYF.

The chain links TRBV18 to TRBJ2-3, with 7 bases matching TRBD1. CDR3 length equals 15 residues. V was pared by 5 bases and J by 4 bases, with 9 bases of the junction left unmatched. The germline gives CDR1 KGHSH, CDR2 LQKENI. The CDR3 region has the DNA TGTGCCAGCTCAAGGCTCTCGACAGGGCCAGATACGCAGTATTTT. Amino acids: CASSRLSTGPDTQYF. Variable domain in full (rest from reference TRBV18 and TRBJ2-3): NAGVMQNPRHLVRRRGQEARLRCSPMKGHSHVYWYRQLPEEGLKFMVYLQKENIIDESGMPKERFSAEFPKEGPSILRIQQVVRGDSAAYFCASSRLSTGPDTQYFGPGTRLTVL.

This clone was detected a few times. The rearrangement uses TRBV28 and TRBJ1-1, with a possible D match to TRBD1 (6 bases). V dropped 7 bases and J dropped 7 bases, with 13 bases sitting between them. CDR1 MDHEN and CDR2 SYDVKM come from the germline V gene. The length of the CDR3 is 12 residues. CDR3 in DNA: TGTGCCAGCAACCGTGACAGGCTTGAAGCTTTCTTT. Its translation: CASNRDRLEAFF.

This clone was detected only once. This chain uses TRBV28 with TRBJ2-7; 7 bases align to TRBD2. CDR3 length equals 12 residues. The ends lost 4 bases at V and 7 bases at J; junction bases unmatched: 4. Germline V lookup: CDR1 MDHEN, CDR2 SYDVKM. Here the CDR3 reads CASSSRRGEQYF. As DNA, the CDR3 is TGTGCCAGCAGTTCAAGGCGGGGGGAGCAGTACTTC.